What follows are 24 T cell receptor beta chains derived from one specimen sequenced in a study of neurological immune-mediated disorders. One entry per CDR3 protein results from TCRdb running MiXCR on the 5' RACE reads. This table has about 22,000 distinct CDR3 sequences, about 10% appearing once. Sequenced material: PBMCs. All receptors derive from a woman aged 60-70 years with HTLV-1-associated myelopathy (HAM/TSP).

This clonotype has a count of ten or more. The V and J genes are TRBV5-1 and TRBJ2-3; TRBD2 matches at 10 bases. Germline assignment: CDR1 SGHRS and CDR2 YFSETQ. Trimming at V came to 4 bases and at J to 0 bases, leaving 2 bases not matched to a gene. This CDR3 has 15 residues. The CDR3 here is CASSPGLASTDTQYF. The CDR3 nucleotides read TGCGCCAGCAGCCCGGGACTAGCGAGCACAGATACGCAGTATTTT.

The rearrangement links TRBV18 to TRBJ2-5, with unresolved D. The V gene's germline CDR1 is KGHSH and CDR2 LQKENI. V gave up 0 bases and J gave up 1 base, with 15 bases separating them. The length of the CDR3 is 17 residues. CDR3 sequence: CASSPPPDPTPQETQYF. The CDR3 DNA is TGTGCCAGCTCACCACCTCCCGACCCTACCCCCCAAGAGACCCAGTACTTC.

This clonotype was counted ten times or more. The chain recombines TRBV4-1 with TRBJ2-3; the D is unclear. CDR1 is MGHRA, CDR2 YSYEKL, per germline. With 5 bases removed from V and 0 bases from J, the gap between germline ends came to 12 bases. The CDR3 is made up of 15 amino acids. CDR3 coding DNA: TGCGCCAGCAGCACCACCCAATCTAGCACAGATACGCAGTATTTT. It encodes CASSTTQSSTDTQYF.

The table lists this clonotype with many counts. J is TRBJ2-7 and V is TRBV7-9; D assignment may be TRBD1 or TRBD2 (6 bases each). The CDR3 extends over 15 amino acids. The germline V and J ends were trimmed by 5 bases and 2 bases, with 16 bases remaining between them. CDR1 and CDR2 from the germline V gene are SEHNR and FQNEAQ (reference sequence). CDR3: CASSPLGGGTYEQYF. As DNA, the CDR3 is TGTGCCAGCAGCCCCCTGGGGGGCGGAACCTACGAGCAGTACTTC.

This clonotype was picked up many times. This chain links TRBV20-1 with TRBJ1-5; D is unclear. The V and J ends lost 3 bases and 3 bases respectively, with 9 bases between them. CDR1 DFQATT and CDR2 SNEGSKA come from the germline V gene (reference sequence). CDR3 length: 13 residues. CDR3 bases: TGCAGTGCTAGTGTGGATTCCAATCAGCCCCAGCATTTT. It yields the protein CSASVDSNQPQHF.

This clonotype was observed at least ten times. The J gene is TRBJ1-2, the V gene TRBV20-1; D not resolved. The germline CDR1 and CDR2 sequences are DFQATT and SNEGSKA (reference sequence). Trimming pared 3 bases from V and 8 bases from J, leaving 7 bases between. The CDR3 is made up of 10 amino acids. The CDR3 loop is CSASGAGYTF. The CDR3 coding sequence is TGCAGTGCTAGCGGAGCGGGCTACACCTTC.

This clonotype was picked up many times. The chain combines TRBV20-1 with TRBJ2-3, with 11 positions matching TRBD2. V dropped 6 bases and J dropped 0; count of bases not matched to a gene: 5. CDR1 and CDR2 (germline): DFQATT, SNEGSKA (reference sequence). The CDR3 totals 15 residues. In DNA form, the CDR3 reads TGCAGTGCGGACTTAGCGGGGGGGAGCACAGATACGCAGTATTTT. This translates into CSADLAGGSTDTQYF.

This clonotype was picked up many times. The V and J genes are TRBV7-2 and TRBJ2-5, with 8 bases lining up with TRBD1. Germline-derived CDR1 and CDR2 are SGHTA and FQGNSA. With 3 bases clipped from V and 4 bases from J, the junction kept 4 bases outside the gene matches. The CDR3 is 14 amino acids. Here the CDR3 DNA reads TGTGCCAGCAGCTTGGGACAGGTCCCAGAGACCCAGTACTTC. Its translation: CASSLGQVPETQYF.

This clonotype was recorded at least ten times. V and J are TRBV5-1 and TRBJ2-3; TRBD2 agrees at 7 bases. V lost 4 bases to trimming and J lost 4 bases; unmatched junction nucleotides: 6. Germline lookup yields CDR1 SGHRS and CDR2 YFSETQ. The CDR3 has 14 residues. CDR3 bases: TGCGCCAGCAGCGGGGGGGGTAGCGCAGATACGCAGTATTTT. It encodes CASSGGGSADTQYF. The full variable domain, with the rest looked up from reference TRBV5-1 and TRBJ2-3, is KAGVTQTPRYLIKTRGQQVTLSCSPISGHRSVSWYQQTPGQGLQFLFEYFSETQRNKGNFPGRFSGRQFSNSRSEMNVSTLELGDSALYLCASSGGGSADTQYFGPGTRLTVL.

This clonotype was detected many times. The J gene is TRBJ2-3, the V gene TRBV20-1; 10 positions match TRBD1. CDR3 length: 15 residues. Trimming cost V 6 bases and J 4 bases; bases outside gene matches: 10. Germline assignment: CDR1 DFQATT and CDR2 SNEGSKA (reference sequence). CDR3 sequence: CSAPTRDRGSDTQYF. Here the CDR3 DNA reads TGCAGTGCCCCAACCCGGGACAGGGGTTCAGATACGCAGTATTTT.

In this sample, this clonotype turned up many times. The gene calls are TRBV7-9 and TRBJ2-1; 13 bases line up with TRBD2. Germline-derived CDR1 and CDR2 are SEHNR and FQNEAQ (reference sequence). The V segment lost 4 bases and the J segment 8 bases; nucleotides outside the gene matches: 5. The CDR3 is 15 amino acids. DNA for the CDR3: TGTGCCAGCAGCTCTACTAGCGGGGGGGCCGATGAGCAGTTCTTC. Its protein is CASSSTSGGADEQFF. Full variable domain (rest looked up from reference TRBV7-9 and TRBJ2-1): DTGVSQNPRHKITKRGQNVTFRCDPISEHNRLYWYRQTLGQGPEFLTYFQNEAQLEKSRLLSDRFSAERPKGSFSTLEIQRTEQGDSAMYLCASSSTSGGADEQFFGPGTRLTVL.

This clonotype was observed many times. V and J are TRBV20-1 and TRBJ1-2, with unresolved D. Germline V gene lookup returns CDR1 DFQATT and CDR2 SNEGSKA (reference sequence). Trimming left V 4 bases short and J 5 bases short, with 11 bases between. The CDR3 has 12 amino acids. CDR3 loop: CSAKSGWYGYTF. DNA of the CDR3: TGCAGTGCTAAATCCGGATGGTATGGCTACACCTTC.

This clonotype has ten or more counts. The rearrangement links TRBV5-1 to TRBJ2-7, with 14 positions matching TRBD2. The germline gives CDR1 SGHRS, CDR2 YFSETQ. Trimming cost V 4 bases and J 3 bases; bases outside gene matches: 3. The CDR3 covers 15 residues. The CDR3: CASSPGLAGDYEQYF. The CDR3 DNA follows: TGCGCCAGCAGCCCGGGACTAGCGGGGGACTACGAGCAGTACTTC.

This clonotype was recorded at least ten times. The rearrangement joins TRBV9 to TRBJ1-1, with a tentative D call TRBD1 (6 bases). Trimming removed 2 bases at V and 3 bases at J, with 17 bases between. Germline loops: CDR1 SGDLS, CDR2 YYNGEE. The CDR3 covers 16 residues. Written as DNA, the CDR3 is TGTGCCAGCAGCGTGGGGGGGGCGGGTGATCACACTGAAGCTTTCTTT. It is translated as CASSVGGAGDHTEAFF.

V usage is TRBV7-2 and J usage is TRBJ2-3, with 9 nucleotides matching TRBD2. Germline loops: CDR1 SGHTA, CDR2 FQGNSA. CDR3 length: 18 residues. The V gene end was trimmed by 1 base and the J gene end by 2 bases; junction bases not matched to a gene: 10. DNA of the CDR3: TGTGCCAGCAGCTTAGGATTAGCGGGGGCCCCACTCACAGATACGCAGTATTTT. This gives the protein CASSLGLAGAPLTDTQYF. The entire variable domain, with the rest obtained from reference TRBV7-2 and TRBJ2-3, is as follows: GAGVSQSPSNKVTEKGKDVELRCDPISGHTALYWYRQSLGQGLEFLIYFQGNSAPDKSGLPSDRFSAERTGGSVSTLTIQRTQQEDSAVYLCASSLGLAGAPLTDTQYFGPGTRLTVL.

This clonotype was observed at least ten times. V and J are TRBV4-1 and TRBJ2-1; tentatively, D is TRBD1 or TRBD2 (6 bases each). V dropped 1 base and J dropped 4 bases, with 14 bases sitting between them. The CDR3 loop spans 16 amino acids. The germline CDR1 and CDR2 sequences are MGHRA and YSYEKL. The CDR3 region is CASSQGPGASYNEQFF. CDR3 DNA sequence: TGCGCCAGCAGCCAAGGACCGGGGGCGTCATACAATGAGCAGTTCTTC.

This clonotype was seen many times. J is TRBJ1-5 and V is TRBV20-1; a weak D match, TRBD1 (5 bases). Germline V gene sequence: CDR1 DFQATT, CDR2 SNEGSKA (reference sequence). This CDR3 comprises 15 residues. Trimming took off 0 bases at V and 9 bases at J, with 18 bases between the two ends. The CDR3 DNA reads as TGCAGTGCTAGAGAGAGGGGTACCCCTTATGCGCCCCAGCATTTT. Its protein is CSARERGTPYAPQHF.

This clonotype showed up many times. The V call is TRBV5-1, the J call TRBJ1-4; TRBD1 agrees at 9 bases. The CDR3 runs 14 residues. Trimming at V came to 4 bases and at J to 7 bases, leaving 5 bases not matched to a gene. The germline V gene encodes CDR1 SGHRS and CDR2 YFSETQ. The CDR3 DNA reads as TGCGCCAGCAGCACAGGGGGCCCGGGTGAAAAACTGTTTTTT. Its protein is CASSTGGPGEKLFF.

V gene TRBV14 combines with J gene TRBJ2-1; D might be TRBD1 (6 bases). CDR3 size: 15 residues. Trimming pared 0 bases from V and 5 bases from J, leaving 11 bases between. The germline V gene has CDR1 SGHDN and CDR2 FVKESK. The CDR3 loop reads CASSQDGGHHNEQFF. CDR3 coding DNA: TGTGCCAGCAGCCAAGATGGGGGACACCACAATGAGCAGTTCTTC.

This clonotype was observed at least ten times. This chain joins TRBV20-1 and TRBJ2-3; no clear D gene. The CDR3 consists of 14 residues. CDR1 is DFQATT and CDR2 is SNEGSKA in the germline V gene (reference sequence). The germline V and J ends were trimmed by 1 base and 1 base, with 9 bases remaining between them. The CDR3 loop reads CSARVIDRTDTQYF. The CDR3 DNA reads as TGCAGTGCTAGAGTAATAGACCGCACAGATACGCAGTATTTT.

Ten or more counts support this clonotype. CDR3 residues: CASRNGTGGSAGYTF. CDR3 in DNA: TGCGCCAGCAGAAATGGGACAGGGGGATCGGCTGGCTACACCTTC. The chain couples TRBV5-1 to TRBJ1-2, with 11 bases identical to TRBD1. The CDR3 loop spans 15 amino acids. With V trimmed by 5 bases and J by 7 bases, 10 bases remained unmatched. The germline V gene encodes CDR1 SGHRS and CDR2 YFSETQ.

In its sample, this clonotype was seen many times. The chain carries TRBV5-6 and TRBJ1-2; no definite D call. This CDR3 has 12 amino acids. Trimming cost V 5 bases and J 8 bases, with 13 bases left between them. CDR1 and CDR2 (germline): SGHDT, YYEEEE. Here the CDR3 reads CASRIREGGYTF. For the CDR3, the DNA is TGTGCCAGCAGAATAAGGGAGGGAGGCTACACCTTC.

This clonotype was recorded many times. As DNA, the CDR3 is TGCGCCAGCAGCTTGGAGGGCAGGGAAAGCTATGGCTACACCTTC. Its protein is CASSLEGRESYGYTF. This sequence joins TRBV5-1 and TRBJ1-2; D may be TRBD1 (5 bases). Germline CDR1 is SGHRS and CDR2 is YFSETQ. This CDR3 has 15 amino acids. The V and J ends lost 0 bases and 4 bases respectively, with 13 bases between them. Together with reference TRBV5-1 and TRBJ1-2, the CDR3 gives the full variable domain: KAGVTQTPRYLIKTRGQQVTLSCSPISGHRSVSWYQQTPGQGLQFLFEYFSETQRNKGNFPGRFSGRQFSNSRSEMNVSTLELGDSALYLCASSLEGRESYGYTFGSGTRLTVV.

In its sample, this clonotype was seen many times. The rearrangement joins TRBV5-1 to TRBJ1-1, with TRBD1 matching 7 bases. This CDR3 is built from 16 residues. The trim removed 0 bases at V and 0 bases at J, leaving 5 bases unmatched. Germline CDR1 SGHRS, CDR2 YFSETQ. The CDR3 region is CASSLGQGGMNTEAFF. DNA of the CDR3: TGCGCCAGCAGCTTGGGACAGGGCGGAATGAACACTGAAGCTTTCTTT.